The rows below give T cell receptor beta chains drawn from one sample of a study of beta chain features in type 1 diabetes. Sequencing was performed with immunoSEQ multiplex PCR; in TCRdb, only in-frame clones are kept and a portion is missing. The data show 300,000 to 350,000 clones, 7% to 10% seen once. Sequencing was carried out using central memory CD4+ T cells from blood. The receptors originated from a man between 25 and 39 years old with type 1 diabetes. Both conserved end residues are part of each CDR3. D genes are given only for firm matches. Not every row has a clone size; where given, it reads once, few, many or a size class.

>TRBJ2-7|few|NA|TRBV2
CASKGLTNSYEQYF
TGTGCCAGCAAGGGTCTAACTAATTCCTACGAGCAGTACTTC
>TRBJ1-5|NA|NA|TRBV29-1
CSVGGTNSNQPQHF
TGCAGCGTTGGGGGTACGAATAGCAATCAGCCCCAGCATTTT
>TRBJ2-2|few|NA|TRBV6-5
CASSQGFGELFF
TGTGCCAGCAGTCAGGGGTTCGGGGAGCTGTTTTTT
>TRBJ1-5|NA|NA|TRBV19
CASAKGGVNNQPQHF
TGTGCCAGTGCGAAGGGAGGGGTTAACAATCAGCCCCAGCATTTT
>TRBJ2-7|NA|TRBD1|TRBV5-4
CASSPDRGRPYEQYF
TGTGCCAGCAGTCCGGACAGGGGGAGGCCCTACGAGCAGTACTTC
>TRBJ2-3|NA|NA|TRBV11-2
CASSPWTGQGLTDTQYF
TGTGCCAGCAGCCCCTGGACGGGGCAGGGGCTCACAGATACGCAGTATTTT
>TRBJ1-6|NA|NA|TRBV6-6
CASSHRARNSPLHF
TGTGCCAGCAGTCACAGGGCTCGGAATTCACCCCTCCACTTT
>TRBJ2-7|few|TRBD1|TRBV25-1
CASSGTGTYEQYF
TGTGCCAGCAGCGGGACAGGGACCTACGAGCAGTACTTC
>TRBJ2-3|many|TRBD1|TRBV9
CASSPRVGTEIDTQYF
TGTGCCAGCAGCCCTAGGGTCGGGACAGAGATAGATACGCAGTATTTT
>TRBJ1-2|many|NA|TRBV4-3
CASSQTSSYGYTF
TGCGCCAGCAGCCAAACCTCGAGCTATGGCTACACCTTC
>TRBJ2-3|few|TRBD1|TRBV29-1
CSVRQGATDTQYF
TGCAGCGTTAGACAGGGGGCCACAGATACGCAGTATTTT
>TRBJ1-6|NA|NA|TRBV7-2
CASSLGQGSSPLHF
TGTGCCAGCAGCTTAGGGCAGGGGTCTTCACCCCTCCACTTT
>TRBJ2-2|NA|TRBD1|TRBV7-2
CASSRNRGRGELFF
TGTGCCAGCAGCCGAAACAGGGGGCGCGGGGAGCTGTTTTTT
>TRBJ2-5|few|NA|TRBV7-9
CASSFSDQETQYF
TGTGCCAGCAGCTTCTCAGACCAAGAGACCCAGTACTTC
>TRBJ2-3|many|NA|TRBV18
CASSNPRGTDTQYF
TGTGCCAGCTCAAATCCCAGGGGCACAGATACGCAGTATTTT
>TRBJ2-3|NA|NA|TRBV6-6
CASEASGYSTDTQYF
TGTGCCAGCGAGGCGAGCGGATATTCCACAGATACGCAGTATTTT
>TRBJ2-5|many|TRBD1|TRBV9
CASSVATGQGETQYF
TGTGCCAGCAGCGTAGCGACAGGGCAAGGGGAGACCCAGTACTTC
>TRBJ1-2|NA|NA|TRBV5-6
CASSLETTKGYTF
TGTGCCAGCAGCTTGGAGACTACAAAAGGCTACACCTTC
>TRBJ2-3|NA|NA|TRBV18
CASSQALGSDTQYF
TGTGCCAGCTCCCAGGCTCTTGGGTCAGATACGCAGTATTTT
>TRBJ1-5|NA|NA|TRBV19
CASSITSRGSNQPQHF
TGTGCCAGTAGTATAACTTCCAGGGGTAGCAATCAGCCCCAGCATTTT
>TRBJ1-6|few|NA|TRBV7-2
CASSVGTYNSPLHF
TGTGCCAGCAGCGTCGGGACCTATAATTCACCCCTCCACTTT
>TRBJ1-6|few|NA|TRBV7-2
CASSLVGGVDTPLHF
TGTGCCAGCAGCCTAGTTGGAGGGGTGGATACACCCCTCCACTTT
>TRBJ2-1|many|TRBD1|TRBV14
CATAPGQVYNEQFF
TGTGCCACGGCTCCGGGACAGGTCTACAATGAGCAGTTCTTC
>TRBJ1-4|few|NA|TRBV6-5
CASSTRGTNEKLFF
TGTGCCAGCAGTACCAGGGGAACTAATGAAAAACTGTTTTTT
>TRBJ1-4|many|NA|TRBV4-1
CASSQQERTNEKLFF
TGCGCCAGCAGCCAGCAGGAGAGAACTAATGAAAAACTGTTTTTT
>TRBJ1-2|few|NA|TRBV20-1
CSANEGLPGF
TGCAGTGCTAATGAGGGACTACCGGGCTTC
>TRBJ2-5|NA|NA|TRBV10-3
CAISESSGSRGHQETQYF
TGTGCCATCAGTGAGTCTTCCGGGAGTAGAGGTCACCAAGAGACCCAGTACTTC
>TRBJ1-1|NA|NA|TRBV27
CASSLGENTEAFF
TGTGCCAGCAGTTTGGGGGAGAACACTGAAGCTTTCTTT
>TRBJ2-3|NA|TRBD2|TRBV19
CASKPQLAGGTDTQYF
TGTGCCAGTAAGCCCCAGCTAGCGGGGGGAACAGATACGCAGTATTTT
>TRBJ2-1|NA|NA|TRBV11-2
CASSLGSGNEQFF
TGTGCCAGCAGCTTAGGGTCGGGGAATGAGCAGTTCTTC
>TRBJ2-1|few|NA|TRBV5-6
CASSWATGVNEQFF
TGTGCCAGCAGCTGGGCGACAGGAGTGAATGAGCAGTTCTTC
>TRBJ2-3|few|NA|TRBV6-6
CASSYWSSTDTQYF
TGTGCCAGCAGTTACTGGTCTAGCACAGATACGCAGTATTTT
>TRBJ1-6|NA|TRBD1|TRBV5-4
CASSTDRDQSPLHF
TGTGCCAGCAGCACGGACAGGGATCAATCACCCCTCCACTTT
>TRBJ2-3|few|NA|TRBV11-2
CASSLDGAGAGDTQYF
TGTGCCAGCAGCTTAGATGGGGCAGGGGCTGGAGATACGCAGTATTTT
>TRBJ1-2|few|NA|TRBV18
CASSQNPRDGYTF
TGTGCCAGCTCACAAAATCCCAGGGATGGCTACACCTTC
>TRBJ2-5|few|NA|TRBV7-6
CASSPQGAQYF
TGTGCCAGCAGCCCACAGGGAGCTCAGTACTTC
>TRBJ1-2|NA|NA|TRBV19
CATLLDNYGYTF
TGTGCCACCCTATTAGACAACTATGGCTACACCTTC
>TRBJ2-3|NA|NA|TRBV5-1
CASSLATGTDTQYF
TGCGCCAGCAGCTTGGCGACAGGCACAGATACGCAGTATTTT
>TRBJ1-6|NA|NA|TRBV5-1
CASAPGTVNSPLHF
TGCGCCAGCGCCCCCGGGACGGTGAATTCACCCCTCCACTTT
>TRBJ1-2|NA|TRBD1|TRBV9
CASSVTGDYGYTF
TGTGCCAGCAGCGTCACAGGGGACTATGGCTACACCTTC
>TRBJ2-7|few|NA|TRBV19
CASSIGRSYEQYF
TGTGCCAGTAGTATCGGACGGTCCTACGAGCAGTACTTC
>TRBJ2-3|NA|TRBD2|TRBV5-6
CASSFAGGPADTQYF
TGTGCCAGCAGCTTCGCGGGGGGGCCGGCAGATACGCAGTATTTT
>TRBJ1-1|NA|NA|TRBV6-5
CAISLSENTEAFF
TGTGCCATCAGCCTCAGTGAGAACACTGAAGCTTTCTTT
>TRBJ1-1|NA|TRBD1|TRBV19
CASRPPGQMNTEAFF
TGTGCCAGTAGGCCGCCGGGACAGATGAACACTGAAGCTTTCTTT
>TRBJ1-3|few|NA|TRBV30
CAWRGIAGNTIYF
TGTGCCTGGAGGGGGATCGCTGGAAACACCATATATTTT
>TRBJ2-1|few|TRBD2|TRBV9
CASSAALAGGSNEQFF
TGTGCCAGCAGCGCCGCTCTAGCGGGGGGATCCAATGAGCAGTTCTTC
>TRBJ2-7|few|TRBD2|TRBV4-3
CARSQEAGGADPSSYEQYF
TGCGCCCGCAGCCAAGAGGCGGGGGGCGCGGACCCGAGCTCCTACGAGCAGTACTTC
>TRBJ1-6|NA|NA|TRBV30
CAWRSQGDPPLHF
TGTGCCTGGAGGTCACAGGGCGATCCACCCCTCCACTTT
>TRBJ1-2|NA|NA|TRBV28
CASSLRGDGYTF
TGTGCCAGCAGTTTACGGGGGGACGGCTACACCTTC
>TRBJ1-1|NA|NA|TRBV9
CASSVDGGIMNTEAFF
TGTGCCAGCAGCGTAGACGGGGGGATTATGAACACTGAAGCTTTCTTT
>TRBJ1-2|few|NA|TRBV12-2
CASRLAGTGVYVGYTF
TGTGCAAGTCGCTTAGCCGGGACAGGTGTCTATGTTGGCTACACCTTC